One and the same sample provided the 15 T cell receptor beta chains below, sequenced in a study of cytomegalovirus exposure and HLA in healthy donors. The PCR had 60 Vbeta and 13 Jbeta primers. Sequencing was performed with immunoSEQ multiplex PCR; in TCRdb, only in-frame clones are kept and a portion is missing. The sample lists approximately 160,000 clones; roughly 82% were seen once. The source material was PBMCs. The receptors were gathered from a man in his thirties or forties in good health and CMV-seropositive.

The chain carries TRBV19 and TRBJ1-5; D is undetermined. The ends were cut back, 8 bases at V and 2 bases at J, with 16 bases in the middle. The length of the CDR3 is 15 residues. Per germline, CDR1 LNHDA and CDR2 SQIVND (reference sequence). Here the CDR3 DNA reads TGTGCCAGTTGGGGAGAGGCGGTCGGCAATCAGCCCCAGCATTTT. Its protein is CASWGEAVGNQPQHF. Drawing the rest from reference TRBV19 and TRBJ1-5, the complete variable domain is DGGITQSPKYLFRKEGQNVTLSCEQNLNHDAMYWYRQDPGQGLRLIYYSQIVNDFQKGDIAEGYSVSREKKESFPLTVTSAQKNPTAFYLCASWGEAVGNQPQHFGDGTRLSIL.

V is TRBV13 and J is TRBJ2-5, with D possibly matching TRBD2 (5 bases). V dropped 4 bases and J dropped 5 bases, with 17 bases sitting between them. CDR3 length equals 15 residues. CDR1 and CDR2 (germline): PRHDT, FYEKMQ (reference sequence). The CDR3 here is CASSSTRVLGETQYF. CDR3 bases: TGTGCCAGCAGCTCGACGCGGGTCCTGGGGGAGACCCAGTACTTC.

The genes are TRBV4-3 and TRBJ1-2, with 8 nucleotides matching TRBD1. There are 13 residues in the CDR3. J was trimmed by 3 bases and V by 8 bases; bases with no gene match: 5. Per the germline V gene, CDR1 is LGHNA and CDR2 is YSLEER. The DNA for the CDR3 is TGCGCCAGCGCGGACAGGGTCGACTATGGCTACACCTTC. This gives the protein CASADRVDYGYTF.

CDR3 region: CASSLRGGPNQPQHF. CDR3 DNA sequence: TGTGCCAGCAGCTTAAGGGGGGGACCAAATCAGCCCCAGCATTTT. The chain uses TRBV7-6 and TRBJ1-5; TRBD1 might be the D (6 bases). CDR1 SGHVS and CDR2 FNYEAQ come from the germline V gene. CDR3 length: 15 residues. The V gene lost 2 bases and the J gene lost 4 bases, with 12 bases spanning the gap.

The rearrangement uses TRBV27 and TRBJ2-7; D not certain. V dropped 5 bases and J dropped 3 bases, with 8 bases sitting between them. This CDR3 contains 12 residues. In germline, CDR1 is MNHEY, CDR2 SMNVEV (reference sequence). This CDR3 reads CASSPGVYEQYF. The CDR3 region has the DNA TGTGCCAGCAGTCCTGGAGTCTACGAGCAGTACTTC.

CDR3 residues: CASTRDSQKGTQYF. The CDR3 nucleotides are TGTGCCAGTACCCGGGACTCCCAGAAGGGTACGCAGTATTTT. The genes are TRBV19 and TRBJ2-3, with a possible D match to TRBD2 (6 bases). V gave up 7 bases and J gave up 8 bases, with 19 bases separating them. Looked up from germline, CDR1 is LNHDA and CDR2 is SQIVND (reference sequence). The CDR3 is 14 residues long.

This clone has only one observation. The genes are TRBV5-6 and TRBJ1-5; the D gene is possibly TRBD1 (5 bases). This CDR3 has 17 amino acids. Trimming cost V 4 bases and J 5 bases, with 22 bases left between them. Germline V gives CDR1 SGHDT, CDR2 YYEEEE. The CDR3 nucleotides are TGTGCCAGCAGCCTCAGACAGCGGGAGAACTGGGATCAGCCCCAGCATTTT. The encoded protein is CASSLRQRENWDQPQHF.

V is TRBV10-2 and J is TRBJ2-3; 7 nucleotides align to TRBD1. CDR1 and CDR2 from the germline V gene are WSHSY and SAAADI. The CDR3 has 14 residues. Losses at the gene ends were 3 bases for V and 8 bases for J; bases not matched to a gene: 8. This CDR3 reads CASSDDDRAGTQYF. For the CDR3, the DNA is TGCGCCAGCAGTGACGACGACAGGGCTGGTACGCAGTATTTT.

This CDR3 is CASSPGLAGSTKNIQYF. CDR3 DNA: TGTGCCAGCAGCCCCGGACTAGCGGGATCCACCAAAAACATTCAGTACTTC. The chain recombines TRBV11-2 with TRBJ2-4; TRBD2 agrees at 12 bases. Germline lookup yields CDR1 SGHAT and CDR2 FQNNGV. The CDR3 covers 17 residues. The ends lost 5 bases at V and 2 bases at J; junction bases unmatched: 7.

Only a few counts were recorded for this clone. The chain carries TRBV14 and TRBJ2-3, with D unclear. The germline CDR1 and CDR2 sequences are SGHDN and FVKESK. V lost 2 bases, J lost 3 bases, and 15 bases lay in between. The length of the CDR3 is 16 residues. The CDR3 DNA follows: TGTGCCAGCAGCCAACAAGGTCTGGCGGTTACAGATACGCAGTATTTT. It specifies CASSQQGLAVTDTQYF. The variable domain in full, with the rest retrieved from reference TRBV14 and TRBJ2-3, is EAGVTQFPSHSVIEKGQTVTLRCDPISGHDNLYWYRRVMGKEIKFLLHFVKESKQDESGMPNNRFLAERTGGTYSTLKVQPAELEDSGVYFCASSQQGLAVTDTQYFGPGTRLTVL.

Only a few counts were recorded for this clone. The chain recombines TRBV5-4 with TRBJ1-1; a weak D match, TRBD1 (6 bases). Germline V gene data show CDR1 as SGHNT and CDR2 as YYREEE (reference sequence). The V gene lost 3 bases and the J gene lost 7 bases, with 16 bases spanning the gap. This CDR3 contains 14 residues. The CDR3 sequence: CASSSYRVGGEAFF. The CDR3 DNA sequence: TGTGCCAGCAGCTCATACAGGGTAGGGGGTGAAGCTTTCTTT.

The V call is TRBV19, the J call TRBJ2-7; 8 nucleotides agree with TRBD2. V was clipped by 5 bases and J by 1 base; unmatched bases: 4. The germline V gene encodes CDR1 LNHDA and CDR2 SQIVND (reference sequence). The CDR3 loop spans 14 amino acids. The chain's CDR3 is CASSPGTRSYEQYF. DNA of the CDR3: TGTGCCAGTAGTCCTGGGACTAGGTCCTACGAGCAGTACTTC.

The rearrangement joins TRBV19 to TRBJ1-5, with 7 bases lining up with TRBD1. The CDR3 has 16 residues. The germline V gene has CDR1 LNHDA and CDR2 SQIVND (reference sequence). J gave up 4 bases and V 5 bases, and 11 bases lay outside the gene matches. The CDR3 DNA sequence: TGTGCCAGTAGTTACCGAGGGGGCGCGGCGAATCAGCCCCAGCATTTT. This gives the protein CASSYRGGAANQPQHF.

This clone showed up just a few times. The CDR3 protein is CASSLEWRIQADTQYF. The CDR3 DNA reads TGTGCCAGCAGCTTAGAGTGGCGAATACAGGCAGATACGCAGTATTTT. The V gene is TRBV7-9, the J gene TRBJ2-3; a weak D match, TRBD1 (5 bases). Germline-derived CDR1 and CDR2 are SEHNR and FQNEAQ (reference sequence). Between the trimmed V and J ends, which lost 1 base and 4 bases, there was a span of 15 bases. The CDR3 has 16 residues.

The V gene is TRBV28, the J gene TRBJ1-5; the D gene is possibly TRBD1 (6 bases). With 4 bases removed from V and 7 bases from J, the gap between germline ends came to 20 bases. Germline values: CDR1 MDHEN, CDR2 SYDVKM. This CDR3 is built from 16 residues. This chain's CDR3 is CASSYPAGQGKQPQHF. As DNA, the CDR3 is TGTGCCAGCAGTTATCCGGCCGGCCAGGGGAAGCAGCCCCAGCATTTT.